What follows are 18 T cell receptor beta chains derived from one specimen sequenced in a study of shared clonotypes between healthy human individuals. Method: immunoSEQ multiplex PCR; TCRdb's copy keeps in-frame clones and lacks some. The sample lists roughly 2.5 million clones, around nine tenths occurring once. The sample consisted of naive CD4+ T cells sorted from blood. Subset noted: CD45RA+ positively selected. Receptor source: a man aged 18 to 30 in good health.

This chain joins TRBV2 and TRBJ2-2, with 10 bases identical to TRBD1. J gave up 5 bases and V 5 bases, and 5 bases lay outside the gene matches. Germline V gene lookup returns CDR1 SNHLY and CDR2 FYNNEI. The CDR3 runs 15 residues. The CDR3 nucleotides are TGTGCCAGCAGTCGGGACAGGGGAGGGACCGGGGAGCTGTTTTTT. Translation: CASSRDRGGTGELFF.

The chain links TRBV4-3 to TRBJ1-2; 8 bases align to TRBD1. The V gene's germline CDR1 is LGHNA and CDR2 YSLEER. The V and J ends lost 1 base and 8 bases, in that order; junction bases with no gene match: 12. The CDR3 runs 16 residues. Here the CDR3 reads CASSQALDRGLGGYTF. The CDR3 DNA reads as TGCGCCAGCAGCCAAGCTTTAGACAGGGGCTTGGGAGGCTACACCTTC.

The J gene is TRBJ1-4, the V gene TRBV25-1; the D gene is possibly TRBD1 (6 bases). Germline V gene lookup returns CDR1 MGHDK and CDR2 SYGVNS. V lost 3 bases and J lost 6, with 17 bases in between. This CDR3 comprises 16 residues. CDR3 amino acids: CASSDPLGGRDEKLFF. Here the CDR3 DNA reads TGTGCCAGCAGTGACCCTCTCGGGGGGCGCGATGAAAAACTGTTTTTT.

The genes are TRBV5-8 and TRBJ2-7; 9 bases line up with TRBD2. The V gene's germline CDR1 is SGHTS and CDR2 YDEGEE. V shed 4 bases and J 0 bases; nucleotides not matched to a gene: 14. The length of the CDR3 is 18 residues. CDR3 DNA sequence: TGTGCCAGCAGCCCGGCTGAAATTCTAGCGGGACGCTCCTACGAGCAGTACTTC. As protein: CASSPAEILAGRSYEQYF.

The chain recombines TRBV19 with TRBJ2-7, with D perhaps matching TRBD1 (6 bases). This CDR3 is built from 16 residues. Between the trimmed V and J ends, which lost 2 bases and 0 bases, there was a span of 14 bases. Germline V lookup: CDR1 LNHDA, CDR2 SQIVND (reference sequence). The CDR3 DNA sequence: TGTGCCAGTAGTATATCTGGGACACCAAGCTCCTACGAGCAGTACTTC. It translates to CASSISGTPSSYEQYF.

V gene TRBV13 combines with J gene TRBJ2-5; no reliable D call. This CDR3 contains 14 residues. Germline CDR1 is PRHDT and CDR2 is FYEKMQ (reference sequence). With 2 bases removed from V and 1 base from J, the gap between germline ends came to 8 bases. The CDR3 DNA sequence: TGTGCCAGCAGCTTATCACAGTCCCAAGAGACCCAGTACTTC. Translated: CASSLSQSQETQYF.

This chain's CDR3 is CASSPRPGQGGTDTQYF. The CDR3 bases are TGTGCCAGCTCACCGCGCCCCGGACAGGGGGGGACAGATACGCAGTATTTT. V and J are TRBV18 and TRBJ2-3; 10 nucleotides match TRBD1. The CDR3 covers 17 residues. J lost 3 bases, V lost 3 bases, and 9 bases had no gene match. The germline gives CDR1 KGHSH, CDR2 LQKENI.

The chain has TRBV27 and TRBJ1-6, with D hard to call. The CDR3 runs 13 residues. V lost 8 bases and J 7 bases, leaving 12 bases between the germline ends. CDR1 is MNHEY, CDR2 SMNVEV, per germline (reference sequence). The CDR3 DNA follows: TGTGCCAGCCCCCGGGGTTGGAATTCACCCCTCCACTTT. Translation: CASPRGWNSPLHF.

The chain combines TRBV11-2 with TRBJ2-1; no firm D call. This CDR3 comprises 13 residues. CDR1 and CDR2 from the germline V gene are SGHAT and FQNNGV. The ends were cut back, 7 bases at V and 0 bases at J, with 7 bases in the middle. The CDR3 coding sequence is TGTGCCAGCAAGTGGGGCTCCTACAATGAGCAGTTCTTC. Its protein product is CASKWGSYNEQFF.

V is TRBV5-1 and J is TRBJ2-7, with 10 bases matching TRBD2. The ends lost 2 bases at V and 3 bases at J; junction bases unmatched: 8. The CDR3 loop spans 16 amino acids. CDR1 and CDR2 from the germline V gene are SGHRS and YFSETQ. The CDR3 DNA reads as TGCGCCAGCAGCTTCGGAGGGCTAGCGGGAGACTACGAGCAGTACTTC. This codes for CASSFGGLAGDYEQYF.

This clone has a single count. The genes are TRBV2 and TRBJ2-5; no clear D. The CDR3 contains 15 residues. Germline CDR1 SNHLY, CDR2 FYNNEI. Trimming shortened V by 2 bases and J by 0 bases, and 10 bases separated the two germline ends. This CDR3 is CASSERASHQETQYF. As DNA, the CDR3 is TGTGCCAGCAGTGAACGAGCGTCGCACCAAGAGACCCAGTACTTC. Using reference TRBV2 and TRBJ2-5 for the parts outside the CDR3, the full variable domain is EPEVTQTPSHQVTQMGQEVILRCVPISNHLYFYWYRQILGQKVEFLVSFYNNEISEKSEIFDDQFSVERPDGSNFTLKIRSTKLEDSAMYFCASSERASHQETQYFGPGTRLLVL.

The gene calls are TRBV9 and TRBJ1-1; D unresolved. With 4 bases removed from V and 5 bases from J, the gap between germline ends came to 12 bases. Germline V gene lookup returns CDR1 SGDLS and CDR2 YYNGEE. The CDR3 sequence is 13 residues long. CDR3 DNA: TGTGCCAGCAGCTGGGAGGTTGGGACTGAAGCTTTCTTT. This codes for CASSWEVGTEAFF.

The chain couples TRBV12-5 to TRBJ2-7; D possibly matches TRBD1 or TRBD2 (5 bases each). There are 15 residues in the CDR3. Germline V gene data show CDR1 as LGHNT and CDR2 as FRNRAP. V lost 0 bases, J lost 4 bases, and 13 bases lay in between. CDR3 nucleotides: TGTGCTAGTGGTTTGGTAGGTGGGGGATCGTACGAGCAGTACTTC. Translation gives CASGLVGGGSYEQYF.

V usage is TRBV4-3 and J usage is TRBJ2-1; D not certain. The CDR3 has 13 residues. In germline, CDR1 is LGHNA, CDR2 YSLEER. V was shortened by 0 bases and J by 5 bases, with 5 bases between the two germline ends. Here the CDR3 DNA reads TGCGCCAGCAGCCAAGAGATAAACAATGAGCAGTTCTTC. Residues: CASSQEINNEQFF.

This clone appeared once. This rearrangement joins TRBV4-1 to TRBJ1-2; the D gene is possibly TRBD1 (5 bases). The ends were cut back, 4 bases at V and 8 bases at J, with 14 bases in the middle. This CDR3 has 13 amino acids. Germline V gives CDR1 MGHRA, CDR2 YSYEKL. CDR3 loop: CASSPGPESGYTF. The CDR3 region has the DNA TGCGCCAGCAGCCCGGGACCTGAGAGCGGCTACACCTTC.

The chain is built from TRBV6-5 and TRBJ1-4; D call uncertain. This CDR3 has 13 residues. With 6 bases removed from V and 8 bases from J, the gap between germline ends came to 13 bases. Germline loops: CDR1 MNHEY, CDR2 SVGAGI. CDR3 loop: CASSGEMGEKLFF. CDR3 sequence (DNA): TGTGCCAGCAGCGGGGAAATGGGGGAAAAACTGTTTTTT.

This chain links TRBV7-2 with TRBJ2-1, with 9 bases matching TRBD2. The junction had 6 bases not matched to a gene; V was cut back by 5 bases and J by 4 bases. Germline lookup yields CDR1 SGHTA and CDR2 FQGNSA. CDR3 length: 15 amino acids. CDR3 DNA: TGTGCCAGCAGCATTCTGGCGGGAGGGTACAATGAGCAGTTCTTC. It yields the protein CASSILAGGYNEQFF.

CDR3 residues: CASSSSVGNTEAFF. In DNA, the CDR3 is TGTGCCAGCAGTTCCTCAGTGGGGAACACTGAAGCTTTCTTT. The V gene is TRBV6-6, the J gene TRBJ1-1; D unclear. The CDR3 consists of 14 residues. In germline, CDR1 is MNHNY, CDR2 SVGAGI (reference sequence). Trimming took 4 bases from V and 1 from J, leaving 10 bases between them.